This TCR beta chain is drawn from a study of CD8+CD57+ T cells in acquired aplastic anemia. Study-wide background: Yields of DNA that came from sorted CD4+ and CD8+ cells averaged roughly 3.3 ug. General observations from the study: The number of CD8+ CDR3 sequences shared by patients and controls was about 30.

This clonotype was detected ten times or more. Its antigen remains unidentified. Template material for TCR beta VDJ and CDR3 profiling consisted of genomic DNA. TCRdb re-analysed the reads in MiXCR, keeping a single row per CDR3 protein. The repertoire consists of fewer than 70,000 distinct CDR3 sequences, with approximately 50% occurring once and the leading ten covering around 8.3%. The ends lost 7 bases at V and 4 bases at J; junction bases unmatched: 10. The CDR3 is made up of 15 amino acids. Germline V CDR1 and CDR2: SGHVS, FQNEAQ. Source material: sorted CD4+, CD8+, or CD8+CD57+ T cells (not recorded which) from PBMCs. The chain links TRBV7-8 to TRBJ2-1, with 7 nucleotides matching TRBD2. The sequence derives from a human donor in good health, serving as a control. The CDR3 loop is CASTPLAVEYNEQFF. DNA for the CDR3: TGTGCCAGCACCCCCCTAGCGGTTGAATACAATGAGCAGTTCTTC. Complete variable domain (other parts from reference TRBV7-8 and TRBJ2-1): GAGVSQSPRYKVAKRGQDVALRCDPISGHVSLFWYQQALGQGPEFLTYFQNEAQLDKSGLPSDRFFAERPEGSVSTLKIQRTQQEDSAVYLCASTPLAVEYNEQFFGPGTRLTVL.